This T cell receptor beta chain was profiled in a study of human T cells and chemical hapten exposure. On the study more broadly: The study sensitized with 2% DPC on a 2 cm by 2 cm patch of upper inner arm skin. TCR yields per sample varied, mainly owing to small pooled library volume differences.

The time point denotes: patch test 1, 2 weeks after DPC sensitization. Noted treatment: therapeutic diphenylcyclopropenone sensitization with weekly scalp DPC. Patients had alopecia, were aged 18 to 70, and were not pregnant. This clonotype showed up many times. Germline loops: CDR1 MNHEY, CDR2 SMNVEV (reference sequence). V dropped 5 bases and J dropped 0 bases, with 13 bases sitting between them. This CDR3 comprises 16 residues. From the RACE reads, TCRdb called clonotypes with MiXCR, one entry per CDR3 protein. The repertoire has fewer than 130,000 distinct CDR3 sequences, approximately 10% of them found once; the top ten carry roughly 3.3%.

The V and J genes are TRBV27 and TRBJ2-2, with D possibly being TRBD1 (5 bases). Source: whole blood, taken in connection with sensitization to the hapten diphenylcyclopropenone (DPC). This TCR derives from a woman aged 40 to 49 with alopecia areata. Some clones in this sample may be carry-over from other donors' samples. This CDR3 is CASSPPDSPNTGELFF. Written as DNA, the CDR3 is TGTGCCAGCAGTCCCCCCGACAGCCCGAACACCGGGGAGCTGTTTTTT.